This entry describes one TCR beta chain. Participant-reported clinical history was the basis for cohort assignment. Two negative PCRs, clearance, or symptom resolution had been documented for recovered Cohort 3 donors. These data are taken from a study of blood T cell repertoires in COVID-19. Authors' data handling: Cell counts per sample came from amplifying reference gene primers. Method: immunoSEQ multiplex PCR; TCRdb's copy keeps in-frame clones and lacks some. V and J calls and clone size follow that table, whereas D and trimming were derived from the DNA. Among approximately 400,000 clones listed, about four fifths were seen once. CDR3 length equals 13 residues. The germline V gene has CDR1 SGHNT and CDR2 YENEEA. J was trimmed by 4 bases and V by 5 bases; bases with no gene match: 4.

The V gene is TRBV11-3, the J gene TRBJ1-2, with 7 bases that match TRBD1. The TCR sequence derives from a woman aged 45 to 65 who had recovered from COVID-19. Sequencing input: PBMCs or T cells enriched from blood (not recorded which). CDR3 sequence reads: CASSPQGPYGYTF. CDR3 in DNA: TGTGCCAGCAGCCCACAGGGGCCCTATGGCTACACCTTC.